The clone carrying this TCR beta chain was seen more than once but under ten times. The antigen is not known. The sample is drawn from a study of blood T cells in healthy people across ages. General study results and limits: Naive T cell percentage showed a strong correlation with TCR beta diversity. TCR beta diversity per million T cells fell roughly linearly with age.

A second roughly 6 to 11 cycle PCR used barcoded and J-beta primers. From each sample, at least 3 million paired-end reads containing CDR3 were obtained. One entry per CDR3 protein results from TCRdb running MiXCR on the 5' RACE reads. This sample has about 1.4 million distinct CDR3 sequences, with approximately 60% found just once. With 5 bases removed from V and 4 bases from J, the gap between germline ends came to 8 bases. Germline CDR1 is SEHNR and CDR2 is FQNEAQ (reference sequence). This CDR3 comprises 12 residues. Sequencing input: blood. This TCR was sampled from a man aged 18 to 29 in good health. V is TRBV7-9 and J is TRBJ1-2; D is uncertain. The chain's CDR3 is CASSARFYGYTF. The CDR3 region has the DNA TGTGCCAGCAGCGCCAGGTTCTATGGCTACACCTTC. The full variable domain, its missing parts supplied by reference TRBV7-9 and TRBJ1-2, is DTGVSQNPRHKITKRGQNVTFRCDPISEHNRLYWYRQTLGQGPEFLTYFQNEAQLEKSRLLSDRFSAERPKGSFSTLEIQRTEQGDSAMYLCASSARFYGYTFGSGTRLTVV.